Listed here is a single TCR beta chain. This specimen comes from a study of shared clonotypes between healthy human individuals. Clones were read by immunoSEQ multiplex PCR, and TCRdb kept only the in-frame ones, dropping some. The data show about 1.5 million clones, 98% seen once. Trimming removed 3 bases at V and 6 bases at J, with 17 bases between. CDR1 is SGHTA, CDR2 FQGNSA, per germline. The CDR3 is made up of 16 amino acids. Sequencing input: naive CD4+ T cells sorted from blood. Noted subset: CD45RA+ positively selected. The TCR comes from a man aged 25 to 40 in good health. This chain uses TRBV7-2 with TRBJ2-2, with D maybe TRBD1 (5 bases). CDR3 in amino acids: CASSLGTGPGPGELFF. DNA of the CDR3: TGTGCCAGCAGCTTGGGTACAGGCCCCGGACCCGGGGAGCTGTTTTTT.